Sequencing of this TCR beta chain was carried out in a study of cytomegalovirus exposure and HLA in healthy donors. The primer mix had 60 Vbeta and 13 Jbeta primers. Measured with immunoSEQ multiplex PCR; TCRdb has only the in-frame clones, and not every one. The sample gives 100,000 to 150,000 clones, about three quarters of which show up once; 0.85% to 1.4% is in the top ten. This clone was seen a handful of times. Its antigen remains unknown. Findings and caveats of the study: Near-uniform donor sequencing depth was presumed by presence/absence analyses.

The sequence was collected from a woman in her twenties or thirties in good health and CMV-seronegative. Sequenced material: PBMCs.

Here the CDR3 DNA reads TGTGCCAGCAGCTTGTTGCCCGGGGGGACTAGCACAGATACGCAGTATTTT. Translation: CASSLLPGGTSTDTQYF. This chain uses TRBV5-4 with TRBJ2-3; 7 bases match TRBD2. V shed 1 base and J 0 bases; nucleotides not matched to a gene: 8. The germline V gene has CDR1 SGHNT and CDR2 YYREEE (reference sequence). The CDR3 has 17 amino acids.